This T cell receptor (beta chain) was retrieved from a study of spatial heterogeneity in lung cancer. About the study: More beta-chain than alpha-chain sequences were consistently detected. Whole-study findings and limits: It was found that expanded intratumoral alpha and beta TCR counts tracked tumor mutation counts. Tumor T cell coverage was estimated at around 7% for alpha and 11% to 15% for beta chains.

Every TCR cDNA molecule carried a tag that served as a unique molecular identifier. TCRdb re-called the 5' RACE reads with MiXCR, one entry per CDR3 protein. The sample yields around 20,000 distinct CDR3 sequences, 2.8% seen once. Per the germline V gene, CDR1 is MNHEY and CDR2 is SVGAGI. The length of the CDR3 is 14 residues. The V end lost 3 bases, the J end lost 2 bases, and 11 bases lay between the germline ends. This clonotype showed up many times. Its antigen is still unknown. Time point specified: sample taken at primary tumor resection. This TCR came from a male donor with early-stage non-small cell lung cancer. The sample consisted of lung tumor tissue, taken at surgery. The V call is TRBV6-5, the J call TRBJ2-7; D is perhaps TRBD1 (6 bases). Here the CDR3 DNA reads TGTGCCAGCAGTTATTCGGACAGTGCCTACGAGCAGTACTTC. Protein sequence: CASSYSDSAYEQYF.